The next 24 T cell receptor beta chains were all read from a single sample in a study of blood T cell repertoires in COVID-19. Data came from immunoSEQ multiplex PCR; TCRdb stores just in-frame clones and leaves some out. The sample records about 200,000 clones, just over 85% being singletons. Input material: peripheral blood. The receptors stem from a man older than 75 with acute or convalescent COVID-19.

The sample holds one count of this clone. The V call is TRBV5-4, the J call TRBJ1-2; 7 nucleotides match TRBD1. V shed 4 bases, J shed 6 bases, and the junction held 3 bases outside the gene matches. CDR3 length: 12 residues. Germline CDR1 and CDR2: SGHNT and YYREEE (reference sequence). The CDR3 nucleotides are TGTGCCAGCAGCATCGACAGGGATGGCTACACCTTC. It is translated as CASSIDRDGYTF.

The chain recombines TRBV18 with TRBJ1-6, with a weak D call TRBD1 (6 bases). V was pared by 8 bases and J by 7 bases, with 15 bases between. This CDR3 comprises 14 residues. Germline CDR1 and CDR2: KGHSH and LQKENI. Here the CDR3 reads CASATGKVNSPLHF. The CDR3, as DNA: TGTGCCAGCGCTACAGGGAAGGTGAATTCACCCCTCCACTTT. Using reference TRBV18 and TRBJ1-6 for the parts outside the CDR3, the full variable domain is NAGVMQNPRHLVRRRGQEARLRCSPMKGHSHVYWYRQLPEEGLKFMVYLQKENIIDESGMPKERFSAEFPKEGPSILRIQQVVRGDSAAYFCASATGKVNSPLHFGNGTRLTVT.

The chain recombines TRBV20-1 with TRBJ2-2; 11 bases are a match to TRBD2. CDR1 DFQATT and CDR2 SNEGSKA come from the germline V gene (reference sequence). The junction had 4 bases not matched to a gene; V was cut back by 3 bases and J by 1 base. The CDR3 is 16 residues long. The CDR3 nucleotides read TGCAGTGCTAGTGATCTAGCGGGAGGGAACACCGGGGAGCTGTTTTTT. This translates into CSASDLAGGNTGELFF.

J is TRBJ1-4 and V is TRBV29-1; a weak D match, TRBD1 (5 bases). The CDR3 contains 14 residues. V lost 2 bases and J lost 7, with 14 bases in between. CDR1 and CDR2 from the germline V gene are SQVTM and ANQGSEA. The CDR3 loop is CSVESGAMGEKLFF. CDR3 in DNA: TGCAGCGTTGAATCTGGGGCGATGGGTGAAAAACTGTTTTTT.

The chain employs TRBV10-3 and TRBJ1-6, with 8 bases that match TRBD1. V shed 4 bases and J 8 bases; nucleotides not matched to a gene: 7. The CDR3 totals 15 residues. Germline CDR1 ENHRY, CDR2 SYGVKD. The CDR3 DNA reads TGTGCCATCAGTGCGGGACAGGTCGGATATTCACCCCTCCACTTT. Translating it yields CAISAGQVGYSPLHF.

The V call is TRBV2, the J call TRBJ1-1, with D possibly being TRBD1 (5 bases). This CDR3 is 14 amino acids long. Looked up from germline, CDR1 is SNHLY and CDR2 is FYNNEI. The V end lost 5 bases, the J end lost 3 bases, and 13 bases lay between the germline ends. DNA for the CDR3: TGTGCCAGCAGTTTCCCAACAGGCGACACTGAAGCTTTCTTT. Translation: CASSFPTGDTEAFF. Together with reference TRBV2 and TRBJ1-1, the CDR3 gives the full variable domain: EPEVTQTPSHQVTQMGQEVILRCVPISNHLYFYWYRQILGQKVEFLVSFYNNEISEKSEIFDDQFSVERPDGSNFTLKIRSTKLEDSAMYFCASSFPTGDTEAFFGQGTRLTVV.

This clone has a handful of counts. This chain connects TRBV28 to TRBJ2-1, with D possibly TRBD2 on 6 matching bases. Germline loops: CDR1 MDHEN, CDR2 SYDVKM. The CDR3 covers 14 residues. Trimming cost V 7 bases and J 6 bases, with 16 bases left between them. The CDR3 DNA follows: TGTGCCAGCACCTTGGGCGGAGGGTTCAATGAGCAGTTCTTC. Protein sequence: CASTLGGGFNEQFF.

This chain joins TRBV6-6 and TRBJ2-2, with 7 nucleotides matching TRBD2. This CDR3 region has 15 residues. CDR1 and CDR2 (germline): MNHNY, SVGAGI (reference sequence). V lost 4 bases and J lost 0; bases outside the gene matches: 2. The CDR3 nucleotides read TGTGCCAGCAGTTCCGGGACTACGAACACCGGGGAGCTGTTTTTT. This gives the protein CASSSGTTNTGELFF.

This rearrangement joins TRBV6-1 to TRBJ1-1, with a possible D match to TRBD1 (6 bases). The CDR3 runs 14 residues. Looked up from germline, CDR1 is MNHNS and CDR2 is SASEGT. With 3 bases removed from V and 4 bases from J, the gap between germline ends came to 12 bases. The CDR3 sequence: CASSDPGGGTEAFF. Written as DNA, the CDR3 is TGTGCCAGCAGTGATCCGGGGGGCGGCACTGAAGCTTTCTTT.

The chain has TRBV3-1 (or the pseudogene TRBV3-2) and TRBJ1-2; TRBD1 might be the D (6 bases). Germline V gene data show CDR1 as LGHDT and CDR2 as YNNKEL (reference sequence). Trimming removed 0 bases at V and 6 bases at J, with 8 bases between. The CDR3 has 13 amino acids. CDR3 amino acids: CASSQEQGNGYTF. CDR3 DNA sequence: TGTGCCAGCAGCCAAGAACAGGGTAATGGCTACACCTTC.

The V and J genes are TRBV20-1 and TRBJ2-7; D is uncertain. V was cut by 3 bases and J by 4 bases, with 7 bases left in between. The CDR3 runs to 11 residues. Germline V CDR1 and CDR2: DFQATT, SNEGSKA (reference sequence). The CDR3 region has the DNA TGCAGTGCTAGTGCCCTGTACGAGCAGTACTTC. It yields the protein CSASALYEQYF.

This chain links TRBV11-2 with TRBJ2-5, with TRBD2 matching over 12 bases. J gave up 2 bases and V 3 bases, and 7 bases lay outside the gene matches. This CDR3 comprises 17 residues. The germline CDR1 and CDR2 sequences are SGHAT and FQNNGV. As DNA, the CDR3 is TGTGCCAGCAGCTTTTCGACTAGCGGGAGTGGGCAAGAGACCCAGTACTTC. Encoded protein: CASSFSTSGSGQETQYF.

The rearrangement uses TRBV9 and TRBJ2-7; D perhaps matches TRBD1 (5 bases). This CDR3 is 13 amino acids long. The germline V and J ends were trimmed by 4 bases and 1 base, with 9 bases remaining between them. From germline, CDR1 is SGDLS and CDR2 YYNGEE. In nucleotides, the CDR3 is TGTGCCAGCAGCCCACGACAGTCCTACGAGCAGTACTTC. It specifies CASSPRQSYEQYF.

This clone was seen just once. The CDR3 nucleotides are TGTGCCACCAGTACACAGGGGGCAGCGGTTGGCTACACCTTC. Residues: CATSTQGAAVGYTF. This chain links TRBV24-1 with TRBJ1-2; 9 positions match TRBD1. V gave up 6 bases and J gave up 7 bases; unmatched junction bases: 8. Germline loops: CDR1 KGHDR, CDR2 SFDVKD. The CDR3 spans 14 residues.

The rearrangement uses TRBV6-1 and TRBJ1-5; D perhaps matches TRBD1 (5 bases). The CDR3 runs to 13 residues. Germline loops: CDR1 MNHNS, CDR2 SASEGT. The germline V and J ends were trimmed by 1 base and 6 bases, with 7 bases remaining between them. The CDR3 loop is CASSEGTIQPQHF. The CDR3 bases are TGTGCCAGCAGTGAAGGGACAATTCAGCCCCAGCATTTT.

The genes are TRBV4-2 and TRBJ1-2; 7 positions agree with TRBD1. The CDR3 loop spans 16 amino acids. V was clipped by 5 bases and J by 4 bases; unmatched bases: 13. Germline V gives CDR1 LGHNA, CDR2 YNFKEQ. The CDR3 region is CASSATGTESLYGYTF. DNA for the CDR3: TGTGCCAGCAGCGCGACCGGGACAGAGAGTCTCTATGGCTACACCTTC.

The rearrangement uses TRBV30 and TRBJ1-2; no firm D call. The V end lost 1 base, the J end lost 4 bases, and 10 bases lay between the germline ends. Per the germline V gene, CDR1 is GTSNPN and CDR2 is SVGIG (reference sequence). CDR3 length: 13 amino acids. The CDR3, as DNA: TGTGCCTGGAGTGAACAACAGTCCTATGGCTACACCTTC. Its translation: CAWSEQQSYGYTF.

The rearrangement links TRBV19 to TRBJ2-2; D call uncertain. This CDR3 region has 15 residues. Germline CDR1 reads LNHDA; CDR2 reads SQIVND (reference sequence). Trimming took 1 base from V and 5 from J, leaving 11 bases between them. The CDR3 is CASSIGMALTGELFF. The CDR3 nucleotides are TGTGCCAGTAGTATAGGTATGGCCCTTACCGGGGAGCTGTTTTTT.

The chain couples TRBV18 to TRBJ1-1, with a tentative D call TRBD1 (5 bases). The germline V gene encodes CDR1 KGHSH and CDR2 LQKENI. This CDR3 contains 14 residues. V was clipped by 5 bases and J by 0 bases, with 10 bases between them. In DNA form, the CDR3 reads TGTGCCAGCTCAGGAAACAGGATGAACACTGAAGCTTTCTTT. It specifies CASSGNRMNTEAFF.

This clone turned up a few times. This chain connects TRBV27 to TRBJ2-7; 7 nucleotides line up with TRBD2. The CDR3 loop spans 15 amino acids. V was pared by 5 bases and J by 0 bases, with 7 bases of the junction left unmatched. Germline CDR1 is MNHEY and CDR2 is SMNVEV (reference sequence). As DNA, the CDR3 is TGTGCCAGCAGTCCAACTAGCGTAGTCTCCTACGAGCAGTACTTC. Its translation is CASSPTSVVSYEQYF.

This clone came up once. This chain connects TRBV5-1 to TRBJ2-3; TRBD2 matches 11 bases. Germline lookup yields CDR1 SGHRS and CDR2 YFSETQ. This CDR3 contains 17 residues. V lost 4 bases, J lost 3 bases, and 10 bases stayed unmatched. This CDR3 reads CASSPEGTSGRTDTQYF. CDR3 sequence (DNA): TGCGCCAGCAGCCCCGAGGGGACTAGCGGCCGAACAGATACGCAGTATTTT.

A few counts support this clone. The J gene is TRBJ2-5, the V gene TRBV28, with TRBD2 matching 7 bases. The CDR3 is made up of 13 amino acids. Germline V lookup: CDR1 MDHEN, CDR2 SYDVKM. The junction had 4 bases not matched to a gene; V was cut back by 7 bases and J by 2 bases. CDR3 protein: CASTRDYQETQYF. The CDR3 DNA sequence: TGTGCCAGCACTCGGGACTATCAAGAGACCCAGTACTTC.

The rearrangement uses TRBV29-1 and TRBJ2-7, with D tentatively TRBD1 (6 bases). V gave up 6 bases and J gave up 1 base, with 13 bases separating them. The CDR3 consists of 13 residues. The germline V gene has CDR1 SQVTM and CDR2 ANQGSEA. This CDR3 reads CSVGQLHSYEQYF. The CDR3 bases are TGCAGCGTAGGACAGTTACATTCCTACGAGCAGTACTTC.

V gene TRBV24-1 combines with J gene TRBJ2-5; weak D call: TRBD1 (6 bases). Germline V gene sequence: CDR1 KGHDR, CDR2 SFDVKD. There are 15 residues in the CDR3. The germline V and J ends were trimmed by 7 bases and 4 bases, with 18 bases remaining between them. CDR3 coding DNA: TGTGCCACCAGCCCTATGGCAGGGGCGGGAGAGACCCAGTACTTC. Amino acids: CATSPMAGAGETQYF.